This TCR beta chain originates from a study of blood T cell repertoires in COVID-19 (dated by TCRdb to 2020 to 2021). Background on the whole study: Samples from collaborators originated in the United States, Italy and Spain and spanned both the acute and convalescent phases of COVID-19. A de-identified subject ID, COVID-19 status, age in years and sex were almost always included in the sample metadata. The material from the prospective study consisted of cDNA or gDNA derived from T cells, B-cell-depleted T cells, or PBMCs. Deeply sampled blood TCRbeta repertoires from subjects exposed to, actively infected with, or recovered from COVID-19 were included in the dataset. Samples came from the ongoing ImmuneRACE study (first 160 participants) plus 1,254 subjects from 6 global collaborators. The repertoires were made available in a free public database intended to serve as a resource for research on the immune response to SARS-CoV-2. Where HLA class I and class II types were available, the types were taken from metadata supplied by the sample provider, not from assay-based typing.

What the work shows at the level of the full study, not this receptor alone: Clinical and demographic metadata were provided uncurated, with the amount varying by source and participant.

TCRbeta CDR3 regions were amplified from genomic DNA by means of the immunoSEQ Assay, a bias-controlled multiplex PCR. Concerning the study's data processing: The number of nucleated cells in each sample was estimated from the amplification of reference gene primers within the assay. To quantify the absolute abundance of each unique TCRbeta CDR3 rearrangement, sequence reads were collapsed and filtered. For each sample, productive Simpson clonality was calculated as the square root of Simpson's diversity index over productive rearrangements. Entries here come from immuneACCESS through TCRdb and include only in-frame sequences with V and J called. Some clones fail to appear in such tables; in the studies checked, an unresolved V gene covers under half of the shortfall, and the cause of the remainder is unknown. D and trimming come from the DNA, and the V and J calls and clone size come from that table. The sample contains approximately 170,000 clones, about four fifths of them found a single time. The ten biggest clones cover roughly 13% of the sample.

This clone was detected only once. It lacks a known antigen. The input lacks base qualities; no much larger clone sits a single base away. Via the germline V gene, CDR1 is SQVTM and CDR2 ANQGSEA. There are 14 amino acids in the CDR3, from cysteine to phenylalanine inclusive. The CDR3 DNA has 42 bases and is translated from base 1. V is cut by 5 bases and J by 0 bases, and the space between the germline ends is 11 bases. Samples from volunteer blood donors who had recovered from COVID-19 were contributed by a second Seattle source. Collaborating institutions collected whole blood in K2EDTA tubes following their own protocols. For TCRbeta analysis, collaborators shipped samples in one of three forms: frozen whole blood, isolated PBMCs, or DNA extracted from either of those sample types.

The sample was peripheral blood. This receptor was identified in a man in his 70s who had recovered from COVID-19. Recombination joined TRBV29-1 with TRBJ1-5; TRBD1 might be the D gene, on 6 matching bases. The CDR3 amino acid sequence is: CSVRTASSNQPQHF. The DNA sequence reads TGCAGCGTTAGGACAGCATCTAGCAATCAGCCCCAGCATTTT.